The present T cell receptor beta chain was sequenced within a study of OX40 agonist ivuxolimab in advanced cancers. Background on the study: The treatment was a fully human IgG2 OX40 agonist, ivuxolimab. The dose of intravenous ivuxolimab that patients received every 2 weeks ranged from 0.01 to 10 mg/kg.

Study-wide points: CD8+ T cells showed, on average, more clonal expansion than CD4+ cells.

Assay used: immunoSEQ multiplex PCR; TCRdb lists only in-frame clones, some missing. The data contain almost 85,000 clones, around 94% of them singletons. Unmatched junction bases numbered 7, after V lost 6 bases and J lost 5 bases. Per the germline V gene, CDR1 is LNHDA and CDR2 is SQIVND (reference sequence). The CDR3 has 15 residues. As for this clone: Its target is unknown.

The chain combines TRBV19 with TRBJ1-6; 7 positions agree with TRBD1. This clonotype originated in an adult with an advanced solid tumor such as melanoma, head and neck, liver or kidney cancer. The source was CD4+ or CD8+ T cells sorted from blood, collected in a trial of the OX40 agonist ivuxolimab. CDR3 residues: CASSRTGGHNSPLHF. Written as DNA, the CDR3 is TGTGCCAGTAGCCGGACAGGCGGCCATAATTCACCCCTCCACTTT.